A single T cell receptor beta chain is shown here with its context. As yet, its antigen is unknown. Without the conserved terminal phenylalanine or tryptophan, this CDR3 likely stems from a read error. This entry comes from a study of tumor and adjacent non-tumor tissue in lung cancer. RNA was extracted from bulk tissue without any cell sorting. Three rounds of nested PCR, following a modified ARM-PCR protocol, produced the TCRbeta library. One entry per CDR3 protein results from TCRdb running MiXCR on the multiplex PCR reads. Of some 80,000 distinct CDR3 sequences listed, roughly two thirds were seen once; the top ten hold approximately 9.5%. V was clipped by 0 bases and J by 3 bases, with 6 bases between them. The CDR3 length is 13 residues. CDR1 is GTSNPN, CDR2 SVGIG, per germline (reference sequence). Study findings and constraints: Tumor repertoires had a smaller top 100 clone share than normal lung. Shorter survival was associated with higher TCR diversity in tumors.

Sequencing used lung tumor tissue. The TCR originated in a woman aged 40 to 55 with non-small cell lung cancer. The chain uses TRBV30 and TRBJ1-5; no reliable D call. CDR3 coding DNA: TGTGCCTGGAGTGTACTGAACAATCAGCCCCAGCATCTT. The encoded protein is CAWSVLNNQPQHL.